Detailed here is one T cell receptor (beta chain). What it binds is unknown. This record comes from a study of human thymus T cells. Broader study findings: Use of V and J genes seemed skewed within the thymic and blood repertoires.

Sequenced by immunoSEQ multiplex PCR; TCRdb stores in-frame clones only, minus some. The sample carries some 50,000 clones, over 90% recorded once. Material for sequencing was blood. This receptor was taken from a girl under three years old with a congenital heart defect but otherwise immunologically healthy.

The CDR3 DNA sequence: TGTGCCAGCAGCCCGGGATTCGGCACAGATACGCAGTATTTT. Translation: CASSPGFGTDTQYF. The chain carries TRBV27 and TRBJ2-3; D perhaps matches TRBD2 (5 bases). The CDR3 covers 14 residues. Germline V CDR1 and CDR2: MNHEY, SMNVEV (reference sequence). V shed 6 bases and J shed 1 base, with 11 bases lying between them.